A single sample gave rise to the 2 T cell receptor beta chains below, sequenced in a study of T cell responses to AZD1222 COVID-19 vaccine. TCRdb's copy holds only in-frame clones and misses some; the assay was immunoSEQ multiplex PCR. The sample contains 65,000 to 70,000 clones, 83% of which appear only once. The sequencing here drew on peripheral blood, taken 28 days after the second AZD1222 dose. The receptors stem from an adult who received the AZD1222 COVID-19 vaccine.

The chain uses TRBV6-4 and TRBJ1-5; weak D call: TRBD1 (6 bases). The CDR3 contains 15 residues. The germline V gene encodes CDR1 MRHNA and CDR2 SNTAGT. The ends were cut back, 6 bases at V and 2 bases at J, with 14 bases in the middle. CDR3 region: CASRQGWGGNQPQHF. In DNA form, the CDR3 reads TGTGCCAGCAGACAGGGTTGGGGTGGCAATCAGCCCCAGCATTTT.

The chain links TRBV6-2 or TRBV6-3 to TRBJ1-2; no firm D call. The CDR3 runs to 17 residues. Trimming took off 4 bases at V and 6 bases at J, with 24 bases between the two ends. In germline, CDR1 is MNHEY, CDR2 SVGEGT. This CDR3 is CASSSPETFLKLDGYTF. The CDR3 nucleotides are TGTGCCAGCAGTTCGCCGGAGACATTCCTAAAACTAGATGGCTACACCTTC.